This note documents a single TCR beta chain sequence. V trimming: 6 bases; J trimming: 1 base; junction bases outside the gene matches: 6. Per the germline V gene, CDR1 is KGHDR and CDR2 is SFDVKD. CDR3 length: 15 amino acids. The use of a sample-barcoded 5' primer and a J-beta primer mix characterized a second PCR of about 7 to 12 cycles. TCRdb reprocessed the 5' RACE reads via MiXCR and lists one record per CDR3 protein. The table records around 580,000 distinct CDR3 sequences, 47% of them present only once. These data come from a study of blood T cells in healthy people across ages. Sequenced material: blood. The V call is TRBV24-1, the J call TRBJ2-3; TRBD2 aligns across 7 bases. The source is a man older than 75 in good health. The CDR3 coding sequence is TGTGCCACCAGTCCAGCGGGGAGAGGCACAGATACGCAGTATTTT. This gives the protein CATSPAGRGTDTQYF.